The 9 T cell receptor beta chains given below trace back to one sample, sequenced in a study of blood T cells in healthy people across ages. Alongside a J-beta primer mix, a sample-barcoded 5' primer served in a second PCR lasting roughly 6 to 12 cycles. TCRdb reprocessed the 5' RACE reads with MiXCR, giving one entry per CDR3 protein. The sample contains about 280,000 distinct CDR3 sequences, 25% to 30% of which appear only once. Sequences were obtained from blood. These receptors were obtained from a woman aged 70-85 years in good health.

This clonotype was counted only a few times. The chain employs TRBV28 and TRBJ2-7, with 7 bases fitting TRBD1. Germline CDR1 and CDR2: MDHEN and SYDVKM. The CDR3 is made up of 16 amino acids. Trimming removed 2 bases from V and 6 bases from J; junction bases left unmatched: 13. In DNA form, the CDR3 reads TGTGCCAGCAGTTTACCTCGACAGGGTTTCCTATCCGAGCAGTACTTC. Its protein is CASSLPRQGFLSEQYF.

The chain is built from TRBV5-6 and TRBJ2-5, with TRBD2 matching 8 bases. The J call is in doubt because the DNA end fits TRBJ2-1 better. CDR1 SGHDT and CDR2 YYEEEE come from the germline V gene. The CDR3 runs to 16 residues. The DNA of the CDR3 is TGTGCCAGCAGCCTACTAGCGGCGGGAAACCACAATGAGCAGTTCTTC. Its protein product is CASSLLAAGNHNEQFF.

In its sample, this clonotype was seen a few times. V gene TRBV6-1 combines with J gene TRBJ1-3; D might be TRBD1 (5 bases). V was cut by 1 base and J by 4 bases, with 14 bases left in between. Germline loops: CDR1 MNHNS, CDR2 SASEGT. The CDR3 runs to 16 residues. CDR3 nucleotide sequence: TGTGCCAGCAGTGAAGGTTTTGGGGCATCCGGAAACACCATATATTTT. Its translation: CASSEGFGASGNTIYF.

CDR3 in DNA: TGTGCCAGCAGTAAACAGGGAGGGTTCGAGACCCAGTACTTC. The encoded protein is CASSKQGGFETQYF. The chain joins TRBV6-5 to TRBJ2-5; D is perhaps TRBD2 (7 bases). With 5 bases removed from V and 5 bases from J, the gap between germline ends came to 15 bases. CDR3 length: 14 amino acids. Germline values: CDR1 MNHEY, CDR2 SVGAGI.

This clonotype was observed at least ten times. The chain recombines TRBV20-1 with TRBJ2-5, with TRBD2 identical over 9 bases. With V trimmed by 5 bases and J by 4 bases, 5 bases remained unmatched. CDR1 is DFQATT and CDR2 is SNEGSKA in the germline V gene (reference sequence). This CDR3 has 13 amino acids. CDR3 DNA: TGCAGTGCTTTTAGCGGGAGTGGAGAGACCCAGTACTTC. Protein sequence: CSAFSGSGETQYF.

The V and J genes are TRBV15 and TRBJ2-7; 7 bases are shared with TRBD2. Trimming at V came to 0 bases and at J to 4 bases, leaving 6 bases not matched to a gene. In germline, CDR1 is LNHNV, CDR2 YYDKDF (reference sequence). This CDR3 is 15 amino acids long. The CDR3 spells CATSRDRGVVYEQYF. The CDR3 DNA is TGTGCCACCAGCAGAGATCGGGGGGTCGTGTACGAGCAGTACTTC.

This clonotype was found a few times. The chain carries TRBV20-1 and TRBJ1-1, with D unclear. The CDR3 spans 13 residues. Germline lookup yields CDR1 DFQATT and CDR2 SNEGSKA (reference sequence). The ends were cut back, 6 bases at V and 1 base at J, with 12 bases in the middle. The DNA for the CDR3 is TGCAGTGCCCGAACAACAAAGAACACTGAAGCTTTCTTT. Translating it yields CSARTTKNTEAFF.

This clonotype was picked up a small number of times. The V call is TRBV20-1, the J call TRBJ2-1; D may correspond to TRBD1 or TRBD2 (6 bases each). V dropped 5 bases and J dropped 2 bases, with 10 bases sitting between them. This CDR3 region has 13 residues. Germline values: CDR1 DFQATT, CDR2 SNEGSKA (reference sequence). In DNA, the CDR3 is TGCAGTGCTGGGGGGCCGGCCTACAATGAGCAGTTCTTC. Translating gives CSAGGPAYNEQFF.

The chain uses TRBV28 and TRBJ1-4, with D hard to call. Germline V CDR1 and CDR2: MDHEN, SYDVKM. The length of the CDR3 is 14 residues. The V gene lost 5 bases and the J gene lost 7 bases, with 14 bases spanning the gap. CDR3 sequence (DNA): TGTGCCAGCAGTACAGCCCAGAGAAGTGAAAAACTGTTTTTT. Translated, it gives CASSTAQRSEKLFF. The variable domain in full, completed from reference TRBV28 and TRBJ1-4, reads DVKVTQSSRYLVKRTGEKVFLECVQDMDHENMFWYRQDPGLGLRLIYFSYDVKMKEKGDIPEGYSVSREKKERFSLILESASTNQTSMYLCASSTAQRSEKLFFGSGTQLSVL.